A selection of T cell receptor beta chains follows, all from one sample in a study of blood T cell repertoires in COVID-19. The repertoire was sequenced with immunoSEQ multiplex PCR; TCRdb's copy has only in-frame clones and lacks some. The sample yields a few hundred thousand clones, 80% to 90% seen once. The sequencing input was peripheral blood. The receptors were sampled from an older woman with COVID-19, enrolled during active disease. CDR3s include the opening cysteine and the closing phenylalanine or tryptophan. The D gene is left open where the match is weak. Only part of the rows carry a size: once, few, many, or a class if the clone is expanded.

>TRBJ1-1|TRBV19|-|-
CASSLWDTPANTEAFF
TGTGCCAGTAGCCTCTGGGACACCCCGGCTAACACTGAAGCTTTCTTT
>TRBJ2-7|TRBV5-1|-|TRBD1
CASSITGDYEQYF
TGCGCCAGCAGCATTACAGGGGACTACGAGCAGTACTTC
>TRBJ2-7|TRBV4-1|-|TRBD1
CASSRYGQGLYEQYF
TGCGCCAGCAGCAGATACGGACAGGGCCTTTACGAGCAGTACTTC
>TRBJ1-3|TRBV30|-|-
CAWSVNRAGNTIYF
TGTGCCTGGAGTGTAAACAGGGCTGGAAACACCATATATTTT
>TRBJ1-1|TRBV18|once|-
CASSPRGDAEAFF
TGTGCCAGCTCACCACGCGGGGATGCTGAAGCTTTCTTT
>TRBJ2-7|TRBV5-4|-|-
CASSLGFLGVSGEQYF
TGTGCCAGCAGCTTGGGGTTCTTAGGGGTATCGGGCGAGCAGTACTTC
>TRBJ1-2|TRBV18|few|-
CASSPRELANYGYTF
TGTGCCAGCTCACCCCGGGAATTAGCTAACTATGGCTACACCTTC
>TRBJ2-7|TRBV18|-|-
CASSPGTLSYEQYF
TGTGCCAGCTCGCCCGGGACACTCTCCTACGAGCAGTACTTC
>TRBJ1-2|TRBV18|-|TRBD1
CASSPGQGLNYGYTF
TGTGCCAGCTCACCAGGACAGGGACTTAACTATGGCTACACCTTC
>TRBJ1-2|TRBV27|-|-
CASSFRRQSYGYTF
TGTGCCAGCAGTTTCAGGCGACAGTCCTATGGCTACACCTTC
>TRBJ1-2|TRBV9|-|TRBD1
CASSLQRGQGNYGYTF
TGTGCCAGCAGTCTACAAAGGGGACAGGGGAACTATGGCTACACCTTC
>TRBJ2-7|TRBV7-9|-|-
CASSPGIYEQYF
TGTGCCAGCAGCCCGGGGATCTACGAGCAGTACTTC
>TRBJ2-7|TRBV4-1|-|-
CASSQVGGAFEYEQYF
TGCGCCAGCAGCCAAGTTGGGGGGGCTTTCGAGTACGAGCAGTACTTC
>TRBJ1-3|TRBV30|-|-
CAWSSAVMSGNTIYF
TGTGCCTGGAGTTCGGCGGTAATGAGTGGAAACACCATATATTTT
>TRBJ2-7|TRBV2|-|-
CASSPVYEQYF
TGTGCCAGCAGTCCCGTCTACGAGCAGTACTTC
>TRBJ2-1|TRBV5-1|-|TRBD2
CASSLVAGDYNEQFF
TGCGCCAGCAGCTTGGTAGCGGGAGACTACAATGAGCAGTTCTTC
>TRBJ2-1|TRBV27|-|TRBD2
CASSLLGLAGYPNDEQFF
TGTGCCAGCAGTCTCTTGGGACTAGCGGGATACCCGAACGATGAGCAGTTCTTC
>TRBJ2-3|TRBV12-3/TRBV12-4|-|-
CASSLGDRVTQYF
TGTGCCAGCAGTTTAGGTGACAGAGTTACGCAGTATTTT
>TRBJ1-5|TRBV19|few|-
CASSPLNQPQHF
TGTGCCAGTAGTCCCCTTAATCAGCCCCAGCATTTT
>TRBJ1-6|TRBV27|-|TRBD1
CASRQGQGHSPLHF
TGTGCCAGCAGACAAGGACAGGGTCACTCACCCCTCCACTTT
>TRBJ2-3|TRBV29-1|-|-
CSVEGGLNRGAQYF
TGCAGCGTTGAAGGGGGACTCAATCGAGGGGCGCAGTATTTT
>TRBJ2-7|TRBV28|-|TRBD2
CASSPGTSGKEQYF
TGTGCCAGCAGTCCCGGTACTAGCGGTAAGGAGCAGTACTTC
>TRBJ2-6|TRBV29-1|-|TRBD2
CRPGREGKSGANVLTF
TGCAGGCCAGGGCGGGAGGGAAAATCTGGGGCCAACGTCCTGACTTTC
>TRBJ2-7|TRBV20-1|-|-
CSVPSLYEQYF
TGCAGTGTGCCTAGCTTGTACGAGCAGTACTTC
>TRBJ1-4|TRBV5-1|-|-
CASKMEGGEKLFF
TGCGCCAGCAAAATGGAGGGTGGAGAAAAACTGTTTTTT
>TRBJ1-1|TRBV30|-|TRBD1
CAWSGDRGNTEAFF
TGTGCCTGGAGTGGGGACAGGGGGAACACTGAAGCTTTCTTT
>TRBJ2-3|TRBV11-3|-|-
CASSLDPRSDTQYF
TGTGCCAGCAGCTTAGATCCTAGATCAGATACGCAGTATTTT
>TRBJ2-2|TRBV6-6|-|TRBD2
CASNELAGAGELFF
TGTGCCAGCAACGAACTAGCGGGAGCCGGGGAGCTGTTTTTT
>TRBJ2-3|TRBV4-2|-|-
CASSQERLDTQYF
TGTGCCAGCAGCCAAGAGAGACTAGATACGCAGTATTTT
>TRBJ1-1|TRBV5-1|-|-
CASSLARAAPTEAFF
TGCGCCAGCAGCTTGGCCAGGGCTGCCCCCACTGAAGCTTTCTTT
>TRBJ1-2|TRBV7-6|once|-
CASSQTGSYGYTF
TGTGCCAGCAGCCAGACAGGCAGTTATGGCTACACCTTC
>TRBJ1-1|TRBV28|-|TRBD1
CASSPQGRGTEAFF
TGTGCCAGCAGTCCACAGGGGAGAGGCACTGAAGCTTTCTTT
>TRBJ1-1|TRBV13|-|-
CASSLDRDGEAFF
TGTGCCAGCAGCTTAGACAGGGACGGCGAAGCTTTCTTT
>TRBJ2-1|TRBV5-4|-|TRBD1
CASSLESQGANEQFF
TGTGCCAGCAGCTTGGAATCGCAGGGGGCGAATGAGCAGTTCTTC
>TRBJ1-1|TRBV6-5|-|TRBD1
CASRSNRGNTEAFF
TGTGCCAGCAGGTCCAACAGGGGGAACACTGAAGCTTTCTTT
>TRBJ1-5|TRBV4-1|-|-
CASSQDRGPGQPQHF
TGCGCCAGCAGCCAAGATCGAGGGCCCGGGCAGCCCCAGCATTTT
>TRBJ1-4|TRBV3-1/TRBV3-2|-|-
CASSHSSGGSEKLFF
TGTGCCAGCAGCCACTCCTCGGGGGGAAGTGAAAAACTGTTTTTT
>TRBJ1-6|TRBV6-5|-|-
CASRRQNSPLHF
TGTGCCAGCAGGCGACAGAATTCACCCCTCCACTTT
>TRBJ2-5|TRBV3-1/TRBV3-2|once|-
CASSQLRGSLETQYF
TGTGCCAGCAGCCAACTCCGGGGGTCTTTGGAGACCCAGTACTTC
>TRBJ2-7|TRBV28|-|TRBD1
CASSSGTETYEQYF
TGTGCCAGCAGTTCCGGGACAGAGACCTACGAGCAGTACTTC